This T cell receptor (beta chain) was captured in a study of blood T cell repertoires in COVID-19. Study-level background: The United States, Italy and Spain supplied acute and convalescent COVID-19 samples. In each case, the material was cDNA or gDNA derived from T cells, B-cell-depleted T cells, or PBMCs.

Source study methods: Amplification with reference gene primers provided the estimates of nucleated cell counts. Using immunoSEQ multiplex PCR, the repertoire was profiled, and TCRdb retains in-frame clones only, with some absent. The V and J calls and clone size are taken from that table; D and trimming were inferred from the DNA. The sample carries 110,000 or so clones, 84% recorded once. The clonotype was recovered from a woman aged 40 to 49 with acute or convalescent COVID-19. The specimen was peripheral blood.

The CDR3 DNA follows: TGCGCCAGCAGTCTGCCCTTGGAGGCCACCGGGGAGCTGTTTTTT. Amino acids: CASSLPLEATGELFF. V gene TRBV5-1 combines with J gene TRBJ2-2; TRBD2 is a possible D gene (5 bases). This CDR3 is built from 15 residues. CDR1 is SGHRS and CDR2 is YFSETQ in the germline V gene. Trimming removed 5 bases from V and 4 bases from J, with 15 bases in between.